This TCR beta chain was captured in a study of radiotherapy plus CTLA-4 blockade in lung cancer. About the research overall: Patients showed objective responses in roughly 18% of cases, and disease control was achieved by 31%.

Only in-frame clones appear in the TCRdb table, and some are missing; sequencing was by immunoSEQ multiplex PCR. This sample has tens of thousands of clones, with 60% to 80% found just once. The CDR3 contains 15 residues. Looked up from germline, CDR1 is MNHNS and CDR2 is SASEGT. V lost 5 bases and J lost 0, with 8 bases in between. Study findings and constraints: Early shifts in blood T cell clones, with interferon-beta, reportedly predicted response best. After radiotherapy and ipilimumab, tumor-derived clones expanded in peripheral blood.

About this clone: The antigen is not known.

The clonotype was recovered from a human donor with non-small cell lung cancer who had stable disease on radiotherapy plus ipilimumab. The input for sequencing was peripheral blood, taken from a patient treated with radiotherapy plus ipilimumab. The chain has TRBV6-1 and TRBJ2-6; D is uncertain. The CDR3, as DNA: TGTGCCAGCAGTCCCTCTCACTCTGGGGCCAACGTCCTGACTTTC. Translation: CASSPSHSGANVLTF.